The source of this T cell receptor beta chain is a study of blood T cell repertoires in COVID-19. This CDR3 spans 15 amino acids. V shed 9 bases and J 6 bases; nucleotides not matched to a gene: 13. From germline, CDR1 is LNHDA and CDR2 SQIVND (reference sequence). Some clones are missing from TCRdb's copy, which holds only in-frame ones; the method was immunoSEQ multiplex PCR. This sample has fewer than 150,000 clones, with roughly four fifths found just once. What was sequenced was PBMCs or T cells enriched from blood (not recorded which). J is TRBJ2-2 and V is TRBV19, with TRBD2 identical over 7 bases. This clonotype was sampled from a man aged 30 to 39 who had recovered from COVID-19. CDR3 nucleotide sequence: TGTGCCAGCACCACCGCCGGGACTACGTCCGGGGAGCTGTTTTTT. Amino acids: CASTTAGTTSGELFF.